The present T cell receptor beta chain was sequenced within a study of T cell responses to AZD1222 COVID-19 vaccine. Study-wide context: Analyses pooled second doses at about 4 or about 12 weeks. Whole-study results and caveats: Repertoire collection took place solely once the T cell response had peaked. Possibly, clonal diversity was underestimated; donors were largely white British and included more females. Baseline seropositives among AZD1222 recipients totaled only 5 to 7.

A remark on this clone: The target antigen is unknown.

Data came from immunoSEQ multiplex PCR; TCRdb stores just in-frame clones and leaves some out. The sample comprises roughly 150,000 clones, approximately 89% of which are singletons, and under 5.5% rests with the top ten. Per germline, CDR1 SGHRS and CDR2 YFSETQ. There are 15 residues in the CDR3. The ends lost 3 bases at V and 0 bases at J; junction bases unmatched: 3. The genes are TRBV5-1 and TRBJ1-1, with 9 bases identical to TRBD1. The receptor comes from an adult in good health. This sample comprised peripheral blood, obtained on day 0 of AZD1222 vaccination. CDR3 loop: CASSSGQGMNTEAFF. CDR3 DNA: TGCGCCAGCAGCTCGGGACAGGGCATGAACACTGAAGCTTTCTTT.